The clone carrying this T cell receptor (beta chain) showed up just a few times. Template switching created a universal primer site, and the cDNA included unique molecular identifiers. TCRdb passed the 5' RACE reads through MiXCR, listing each CDR3 protein once. The sample gives fewer than 650,000 distinct CDR3 sequences, just over 7% of which show up once; about 1.5% is in the top ten. The sample originates from a study of identical twins. The CDR3 is 14 amino acids. CDR1 and CDR2 (germline): SGHRS, YFSETQ. V lost 3 bases to trimming and J lost 7 bases; unmatched junction nucleotides: 10. In every case, the donor was a healthy Caucasian. These data were also filed under a second study, of yellow fever vaccine responses in identical twins. That work contributes: Vaccine-induced T cell responses in twins were reportedly observed to appear partly convergent, partly personalized.

This TCR was sampled from a woman between 18 and 30 years old in good health. The sequencing sample was made of PBMCs. V gene TRBV5-1 combines with J gene TRBJ2-7; 7 nucleotides match TRBD2. The CDR3 spells CASSSTGLGGEQYF. The CDR3, as DNA: TGCGCCAGCAGCTCAACAGGTCTCGGGGGGGAGCAGTACTTC.